One sample yielded the 10 T cell receptor beta chains listed below, sequenced in a study of post-analysis software for immune sequencing data. Findings and limits, study-wide: Relative to controls, patients had several TRBV segments at higher frequency, with TRBV5-6, TRBV5-1 and TRBV20-1 among these.

The TCR beta cDNA libraries carried unique molecular identifiers. TCRdb independently ran MiXCR on the PCR reads; one entry per CDR3 protein. The table lists fewer than 850,000 distinct CDR3 sequences, roughly 30% of them singletons, with 0.55% to 0.65% in the top ten. The antigens for these receptors are not known. Sequenced: blood. Every receptor here comes from a girl aged 5-17 years with multiple sclerosis.

The rearrangement uses TRBV29-1 and TRBJ2-7; D possibly corresponds to TRBD2 (5 bases). Trimming removed 4 bases from V and 4 bases from J, with 17 bases in between. In germline, CDR1 is SQVTM, CDR2 ANQGSEA. The CDR3 spans 14 residues. In DNA, the CDR3 is TGCAGCGTTGTACATGAGGGCAGCTTGTACGAGCAGTACTTC. Translated, it gives CSVVHEGSLYEQYF.

The chain joins TRBV28 to TRBJ2-5; either TRBD1 or TRBD2 may fit D (5 bases each). The V end lost 7 bases, the J end lost 3 bases, and 24 bases lay between the germline ends. Germline-derived CDR1 and CDR2 are MDHEN and SYDVKM. The CDR3 totals 17 residues. The DNA for the CDR3 is TGTGCCAGCACCTCGTCCCGGGGCGAAAACGTAAAAGAGACCCAGTACTTC. Translated: CASTSSRGENVKETQYF.

With respect to this clonotype: It may be a read error: a sequence one base away is much more abundant. The chain joins TRBV20-1 to TRBJ2-7, with 8 bases lining up with TRBD1. Germline CDR1 is DFQATT and CDR2 is SNEGSKA (reference sequence). The CDR3 is 12 amino acids. The CDR3 region is CRATADRDEQYF. The CDR3 DNA sequence: TGCCGTGCCACCGCGGACAGGGACGAGCAGTACTTC.

This clonotype has only a few counts. This sequence joins TRBV20-1 and TRBJ2-1, with D unclear. There are 10 residues in the CDR3. The V and J ends lost 6 bases and 14 bases respectively, with 14 bases between them. Germline values: CDR1 DFQATT, CDR2 SNEGSKA (reference sequence). In nucleotides, the CDR3 is TGCAGTGCCACGACACCCCTCGAGTTCTTC. As protein: CSATTPLEFF.

This chain connects TRBV7-2 to TRBJ2-5; 7 bases map to TRBD2. CDR1 is SGHTA, CDR2 FQGNSA, per germline. The junction had 9 bases not matched to a gene; V was cut back by 6 bases and J by 5 bases. This CDR3 region has 14 residues. The CDR3 reads CASRLLAVSETQYF. In DNA form, the CDR3 reads TGTGCCAGCAGGCTTCTAGCGGTCAGCGAGACCCAGTACTTC. The full variable domain, in which reference TRBV7-2 and TRBJ2-5 provide the parts outside the CDR3, is GAGVSQSPSNKVTEKGKDVELRCDPISGHTALYWYRQSLGQGLEFLIYFQGNSAPDKSGLPSDRFSAERTGGSVSTLTIQRTQQEDSAVYLCASRLLAVSETQYFGPGTRLLVL.

The chain couples TRBV7-2 to TRBJ2-5; TRBD1 agrees at 9 bases. Germline trimming cut 7 bases from V and 3 bases from J; bases unmatched to any gene: 3. This CDR3 comprises 13 residues. The germline CDR1 and CDR2 sequences are SGHTA and FQGNSA. The CDR3 reads CASTRDREETQYF. CDR3 DNA: TGTGCCAGCACCCGGGACAGGGAAGAGACCCAGTACTTC.

This clonotype has only a few counts. The J gene is TRBJ2-1, the V gene TRBV4-3, with D possibly being TRBD2 (5 bases). V was shortened by 1 base and J by 3 bases, with 10 bases between the two germline ends. Per the germline V gene, CDR1 is LGHNA and CDR2 is YSLEER. The CDR3 extends over 15 amino acids. The DNA for the CDR3 is TGCGCCAGCAGCCAAGGGAGGAACAGCTACAATGAGCAGTTCTTC. The encoded protein is CASSQGRNSYNEQFF.

For the CDR3, the DNA is TGCAGTGCTCGCCCCCTACTGGGAGGTGAGACCCAGTACTTC. Translating it yields CSARPLLGGETQYF. The chain uses TRBV20-1 and TRBJ2-5, with D maybe TRBD2 (6 bases). The V gene's germline CDR1 is DFQATT and CDR2 SNEGSKA (reference sequence). CDR3 length: 14 residues. The V gene lost 5 bases and the J gene lost 5 bases, with 18 bases spanning the gap.

V gene TRBV4-3 combines with J gene TRBJ2-7; a possible D gene is TRBD1 (6 bases). The CDR3 runs 16 residues. Trimming took 2 bases from V and 5 from J, leaving 19 bases between them. In germline, CDR1 is LGHNA, CDR2 YSLEER. The CDR3 DNA follows: TGCGCCAGCAGCCAACTCCGGGACACCAAAAGCCACGAGCAGTACTTC. It translates to CASSQLRDTKSHEQYF.

This sequence joins TRBV7-2 and TRBJ1-6; D unclear. The V gene lost 6 bases and the J gene lost 9 bases, with 15 bases spanning the gap. Germline assignment: CDR1 SGHTA and CDR2 FQGNSA. The CDR3 contains 14 residues. CDR3 amino acids: CASREGIETSPLHF. CDR3 coding DNA: TGTGCCAGCAGGGAAGGGATTGAGACTTCACCCCTCCACTTT.